Listed here are 12 T cell receptor beta chains from one sample, sequenced in a study of blood T cell repertoires in COVID-19 (dated by TCRdb to 2018 to 2021). Library creation used the immunoSEQ multiplex PCR assay. In TCRdb, the immuneACCESS table is reduced to in-frame sequences with V and J assigned. These tables do not hold every clone; where another copy was compared, an unresolved V gene accounts for under half, and the others remain unexplained. The sample contains some 220,000 clones, 80% of them found a single time. The ten largest clones add up to 9.5% to 15% of the sample. The specimen was peripheral blood. The receptors here all came from a human donor in a cohort sampled during active COVID-19.

The chain is built from TRBV7-9 and TRBJ2-7; 12 bases are shared with TRBD1. Per germline, CDR1 SEHNR and CDR2 FQNEAQ (reference sequence). The junction had 5 bases not matched to a gene; V was cut back by 5 bases and J by 6 bases. The CDR3 contains 14 residues. In DNA, the CDR3 is TGTGCCAGCAGCCTGGGACAGGGGGCGGGCGAGCAGTACTTC. Translated: CASSLGQGAGEQYF.

The chain links TRBV3-1 (or the pseudogene TRBV3-2) to TRBJ2-3, with D possibly TRBD2 on 6 matching bases. The length of the CDR3 is 11 residues. Trimming shortened V by 2 bases and J by 10 bases, and 7 bases separated the two germline ends. Germline CDR1 is LGHDT and CDR2 is YNNKEL (reference sequence). This CDR3 reads CASSQSGSQYF. The CDR3 bases are TGTGCCAGCAGCCAAAGCGGGTCGCAGTATTTT.

The chain couples TRBV5-1 to TRBJ2-4; TRBD1 agrees at 7 bases. V lost 6 bases and J lost 7; bases outside the gene matches: 7. CDR1 SGHRS and CDR2 YFSETQ come from the germline V gene. There are 13 residues in the CDR3. CDR3 residues: CASNDRVGNIQYF. The DNA for the CDR3 is TGCGCCAGCAACGACAGGGTAGGGAACATTCAGTACTTC.

CDR3 sequence reads: CASRSPGQLSPGANVLTF. CDR3 in DNA: TGTGCCAGCAGATCCCCGGGACAACTGTCTCCGGGGGCCAACGTCCTGACTTTC. This rearrangement joins TRBV7-2 to TRBJ2-6; weak D call: TRBD1 (6 bases). Trimming took off 6 bases at V and 4 bases at J, with 22 bases between the two ends. In germline, CDR1 is SGHTA, CDR2 FQGNSA. This CDR3 contains 18 residues.

This chain joins TRBV6-4 and TRBJ1-1; no clear D. Deletions cut 5 bases from V and 0 bases from J, with 7 bases between. This CDR3 spans 13 amino acids. The germline V gene encodes CDR1 MRHNA and CDR2 SNTAGT. The DNA of the CDR3 is TGTGCCAGCAGTAGACACCTGAACACTGAAGCTTTCTTT. Protein: CASSRHLNTEAFF.

This chain links TRBV12-3 or TRBV12-4 with TRBJ2-1; 7 nucleotides match TRBD2. V lost 3 bases, J lost 5 bases, and 1 base stayed unmatched. The CDR3 runs to 13 residues. The CDR3 DNA follows: TGTGCCAGCAGTTTGGGACTAAACAATGAGCAGTTCTTC. Translation gives CASSLGLNNEQFF.

The genes are TRBV9 and TRBJ2-1, with 8 bases lining up with TRBD2. The CDR3 contains 13 residues. The germline gives CDR1 SGDLS, CDR2 YYNGEE. Trimming at V came to 3 bases and at J to 12 bases, leaving 8 bases not matched to a gene. The CDR3: CASSGLASRMQFF. CDR3 DNA: TGTGCCAGCAGCGGACTAGCGTCCCGGATGCAGTTCTTC.

This chain uses TRBV11-2 with TRBJ2-3, with unresolved D. This CDR3 is built from 13 residues. Germline V lookup: CDR1 SGHAT, CDR2 FQNNGV. V was cut by 4 bases and J by 0 bases, with 5 bases left in between. CDR3 DNA: TGTGCCAGCAGCTATCGGAGCACAGATACGCAGTATTTT. It yields the protein CASSYRSTDTQYF.

The chain uses TRBV5-1 and TRBJ2-1; tentatively, D is TRBD2 (5 bases). Germline V gene lookup returns CDR1 SGHRS and CDR2 YFSETQ. V dropped 5 bases and J dropped 8 bases, with 14 bases sitting between them. The CDR3 runs to 13 residues. The chain's CDR3 is CASRDGDEDEQFF. The CDR3, as DNA: TGCGCCAGCAGAGACGGGGATGAGGATGAGCAGTTCTTC.

The V gene is TRBV5-1, the J gene TRBJ2-2, with TRBD1 matching 7 bases. CDR3 length: 17 residues. The J segment lost 2 bases and the V segment lost 4 bases, leaving 11 bases of the junction unmatched. Germline lookup yields CDR1 SGHRS and CDR2 YFSETQ. DNA for the CDR3: TGCGCCAGCAGCCTGGAGACAGGGATCCCTAACACCGGGGAGCTGTTTTTT. This codes for CASSLETGIPNTGELFF.

In this sample, this clone turned up once. J is TRBJ2-1 and V is TRBV24-1; D is unclear. Germline loops: CDR1 KGHDR, CDR2 SFDVKD. Trimming cost V 7 bases and J 5 bases, with 5 bases left between them. The CDR3 loop spans 11 amino acids. The CDR3 DNA follows: TGTGCCACCAGCCTTGACAATGAGCAGTTCTTC. Residues: CATSLDNEQFF.

This sequence joins TRBV28 and TRBJ2-3; possible D gene TRBD1, 6 bases. V was pared by 2 bases and J by 12 bases, with 15 bases between. The germline CDR1 and CDR2 sequences are MDHEN and SYDVKM. The CDR3 loop spans 13 amino acids. The CDR3 DNA follows: TGTGCCAGCAGTTTACAGCATTGGACAGTTCAGTATTTT. Its translation: CASSLQHWTVQYF. Full variable domain (missing parts from reference TRBV28 and TRBJ2-3): DVKVTQSSRYLVKRTGEKVFLECVQDMDHENMFWYRQDPGLGLRLIYFSYDVKMKEKGDIPEGYSVSREKKERFSLILESASTNQTSMYLCASSLQHWTVQYFGPGTRLTVL.